This passage covers 12 T cell receptor beta chains from one sample sequenced in a study of shared clonotypes between healthy human individuals. Sequenced by immunoSEQ multiplex PCR; TCRdb stores in-frame clones only, minus some. The profile shows millions of clones, about 92% of them singletons. Material: naive CD4+ T cells sorted from blood. Subset reported: CD45RA+ positively selected. The source of these receptors is a man between 18 and 29 years old in good health.

With regard to this clone: In this CDR3 the conserved last residue, phenylalanine or tryptophan, is missing, so a read error is likely. CDR3 loop: CASSLEGGYEQYL. DNA of the CDR3: TGTGCCAGCAGCTTAGAGGGGGGCTACGAGCAGTACCTC. This chain links TRBV7-2 with TRBJ2-7, with D perhaps assigned TRBD1 or TRBD2 (6 bases each). The CDR3 is made up of 13 amino acids. Trimming took 1 base from V and 3 from J, leaving 7 bases between them. From germline, CDR1 is SGHTA and CDR2 FQGNSA.

The chain uses TRBV6-5 and TRBJ1-2; perhaps TRBD1 as D (5 bases). V was pared by 5 bases and J by 7 bases, with 11 bases between. The CDR3 covers 12 residues. Germline loops: CDR1 MNHEY, CDR2 SVGAGI. Here the CDR3 DNA reads TGTGCCAGCAGTCTCTCTGGGGCTGGCTACACCTTC. Its translation: CASSLSGAGYTF.

CDR3: CASSLGGGAKTQYF. The CDR3 nucleotides read TGTGCCAGCAGCTTGGGAGGGGGGGCAAAGACCCAGTACTTC. The chain combines TRBV5-4 with TRBJ2-5; D is possibly TRBD2 (7 bases). Germline assignment: CDR1 SGHNT and CDR2 YYREEE (reference sequence). V shed 0 bases and J shed 6 bases, with 12 bases lying between them. The CDR3 is 14 amino acids.

The chain combines TRBV6-5 with TRBJ2-7; D not certain. Trimming took 5 bases from V and 0 from J, leaving 11 bases between them. The V gene's germline CDR1 is MNHEY and CDR2 SVGAGI. This CDR3 is built from 14 residues. The CDR3 region is CASSARFSSYEQYF. The CDR3, as DNA: TGTGCCAGCAGTGCGAGGTTTAGCTCCTACGAGCAGTACTTC.

The chain is built from TRBV5-1 and TRBJ1-6; D perhaps matches TRBD1 (6 bases). The CDR3 runs 15 residues. V was cut by 0 bases and J by 6 bases, with 10 bases left in between. Germline V gene lookup returns CDR1 SGHRS and CDR2 YFSETQ. CDR3 in DNA: TGCGCCAGCAGCTTGGTGGACAGTCCTAATTCACCCCTCCACTTT. Protein product: CASSLVDSPNSPLHF.

The chain recombines TRBV19 with TRBJ1-2, with D possibly being TRBD1 (6 bases). Per the germline V gene, CDR1 is LNHDA and CDR2 is SQIVND (reference sequence). This CDR3 region has 14 residues. The V end was cut by 4 bases, the J end by 7 bases, with 16 bases between. The chain's CDR3 is CASSTNQGNGGYTF. The CDR3 coding sequence is TGTGCCAGTAGTACCAATCAGGGGAATGGTGGCTACACCTTC.

This clone has a handful of counts. CDR3 amino acids: CASSEGTGFGQPQHF. DNA for the CDR3: TGTGCCAGCAGTGAAGGGACAGGGTTTGGTCAGCCCCAGCATTTT. V is TRBV6-1 and J is TRBJ1-5, with 8 bases aligning to TRBD1. The CDR3 totals 15 residues. The junction had 5 bases not matched to a gene; V was cut back by 1 base and J by 6 bases. Germline V CDR1 and CDR2: MNHNS, SASEGT.

The V gene is TRBV9, the J gene TRBJ2-2; either TRBD1 or TRBD2 may supply D (6 bases each). Trimming removed 4 bases from V and 6 bases from J, with 19 bases in between. The CDR3 sequence is 16 residues long. The V gene's germline CDR1 is SGDLS and CDR2 YYNGEE. CDR3 in amino acids: CASSPLRGGGSGELFF. The CDR3 DNA is TGTGCCAGCAGCCCCCTCCGAGGAGGGGGTTCCGGGGAGCTGTTTTTT.

CDR3 DNA: TGTGCCAGCAGTCATGAACAGGGCTACGAGCAGTACTTC. This sequence encodes CASSHEQGYEQYF. The V call is TRBV2, the J call TRBJ2-7; tentative D call: TRBD1 (6 bases). The CDR3 has 13 amino acids. The germline V gene has CDR1 SNHLY and CDR2 FYNNEI. Trimming shortened V by 5 bases and J by 3 bases, and 11 bases separated the two germline ends.

The chain couples TRBV19 to TRBJ1-1; weak D call: TRBD1 (5 bases). Trimming removed 9 bases at V and 7 bases at J, with 21 bases between. Germline CDR1 reads LNHDA; CDR2 reads SQIVND (reference sequence). This CDR3 contains 14 residues. In DNA, the CDR3 is TGTGCCAGCCGTGCTCTTATTACAGGCTTTGAAGCTTTCTTT. Encoded protein: CASRALITGFEAFF.

Only one count was recorded for this clone. This chain connects TRBV10-3 to TRBJ2-2; D unclear. Per the germline V gene, CDR1 is ENHRY and CDR2 is SYGVKD. This CDR3 is 14 amino acids long. Trimming left V 10 bases short and J 2 bases short, with 14 bases between. The CDR3 is CATVLDGNTGELFF. Here the CDR3 DNA reads TGTGCCACCGTCCTTGACGGCAACACCGGGGAGCTGTTTTTT.

V and J are TRBV5-1 and TRBJ2-5; D perhaps matches TRBD1 (6 bases). Per the germline V gene, CDR1 is SGHRS and CDR2 is YFSETQ. The CDR3 runs to 15 residues. The V end lost 4 bases, the J end lost 4 bases, and 17 bases lay between the germline ends. Here the CDR3 reads CASSGGQGPGETQYF. CDR3 nucleotide sequence: TGCGCCAGCAGCGGGGGCCAGGGCCCGGGAGAGACCCAGTACTTC.